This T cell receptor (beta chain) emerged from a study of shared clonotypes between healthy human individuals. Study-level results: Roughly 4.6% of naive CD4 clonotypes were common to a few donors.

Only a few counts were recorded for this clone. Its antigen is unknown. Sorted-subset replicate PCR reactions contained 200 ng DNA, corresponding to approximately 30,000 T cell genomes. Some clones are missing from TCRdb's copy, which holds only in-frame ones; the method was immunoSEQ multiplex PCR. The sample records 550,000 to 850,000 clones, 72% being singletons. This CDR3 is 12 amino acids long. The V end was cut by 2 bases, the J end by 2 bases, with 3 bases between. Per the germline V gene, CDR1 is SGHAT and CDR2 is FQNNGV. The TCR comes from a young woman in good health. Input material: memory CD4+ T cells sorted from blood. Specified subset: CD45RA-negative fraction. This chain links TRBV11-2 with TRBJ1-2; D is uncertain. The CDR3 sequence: CASSLRNYGYTF. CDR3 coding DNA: TGTGCCAGCAGCTTACGGAACTATGGCTACACCTTC.